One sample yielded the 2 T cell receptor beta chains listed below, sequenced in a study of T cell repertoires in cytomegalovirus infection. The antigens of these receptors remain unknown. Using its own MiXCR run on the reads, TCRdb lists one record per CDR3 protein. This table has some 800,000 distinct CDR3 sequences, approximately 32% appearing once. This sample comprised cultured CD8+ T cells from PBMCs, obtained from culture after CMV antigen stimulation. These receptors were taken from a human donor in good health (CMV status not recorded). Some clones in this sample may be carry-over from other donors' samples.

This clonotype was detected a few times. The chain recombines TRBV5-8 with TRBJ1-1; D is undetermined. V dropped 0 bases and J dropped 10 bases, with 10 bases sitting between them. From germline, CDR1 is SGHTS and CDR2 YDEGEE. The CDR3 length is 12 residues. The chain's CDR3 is CASSLDWLGAFF. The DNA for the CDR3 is TGTGCCAGCAGCTTGGACTGGTTGGGAGCTTTCTTT.

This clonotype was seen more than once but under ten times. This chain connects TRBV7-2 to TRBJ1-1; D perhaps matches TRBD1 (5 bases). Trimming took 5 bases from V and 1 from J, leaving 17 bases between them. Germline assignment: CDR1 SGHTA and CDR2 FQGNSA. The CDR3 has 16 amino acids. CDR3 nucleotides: TGTGCCAGCAGCCCTAAAGGGACGGCTCAGAACACTGAAGCTTTCTTT. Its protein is CASSPKGTAQNTEAFF.